The rows below give T cell receptor beta chains drawn from one sample of a study of beta chain features in type 1 diabetes. Measured with immunoSEQ multiplex PCR; TCRdb has only the in-frame clones, and not every one. The data show 500,000 to 700,000 clones, roughly 15% seen once. Sequencing input: naive CD4+ T cells from blood. These receptors were obtained from a man between 18 and 35 years old in good health. CDR3s include the opening cysteine and the closing phenylalanine or tryptophan. D genes are given only for firm matches. Only part of the rows carry a size: once, few, many, or a class if the clone is expanded.

j_call d_call v_call clone_size cdr3_nt cdr3_aa
TRBJ1-2 . TRBV4-3 . TGCGCCAGCAGCCATCGGGACACTGGCTTTGGCACCTTC CASSHRDTGFGTF
TRBJ2-1 TRBD2 TRBV7-6 . TGTGCCAGCAGCTTAGCGGGAGGGCCGGAAGAGCAGTTCTTC CASSLAGGPEEQFF
TRBJ2-1 TRBD2 TRBV27 few TGTGCCAGCAGTTTTGTGGCTAGCGGGAGGAATGAGCAGTTCTTC CASSFVASGRNEQFF
TRBJ2-1 . TRBV5-1 . TGCGCCAGCAGCACGGACAGGGCCCAGCGGGGTGAGCAGTTCTTC CASSTDRAQRGEQFF
TRBJ2-3 . TRBV4-3 . TGCGCCAGCAGCCAAGGGGTTTCAGCGGCGACAGATACGCAGTATTTT CASSQGVSAATDTQYF
TRBJ2-3 . TRBV19 . TGTGCCAGTAGTCCTCGCTGGAACCCATCCACAGATACGCAGTATTTT CASSPRWNPSTDTQYF
TRBJ1-1 . TRBV7-3 . TGTGCCAGCAGCTTATCGGGGGTCGGCACTGAAGCTTTCTTT CASSLSGVGTEAFF
TRBJ1-5 TRBD1 TRBV18 . TGTGCCAGCTCATCATTCCGGGACAGGGGGTTAGTAAGCAATCAGCCCCAGCATTTT CASSSFRDRGLVSNQPQHF
TRBJ2-1 . TRBV20-1 few TGCAGTGCCAGCGTACTGGATGAGCAGTTCTTC CSASVLDEQFF
TRBJ2-7 TRBD1 TRBV4-3 . TGCGCCAGCAGCCAAGCTGGGACAGGGGTTAGGGGTGAGCAGTACTTC CASSQAGTGVRGEQYF
TRBJ2-3 TRBD2 TRBV4-2 few TGTGCCAGCAGCCGGACCGGGACTAGCGGGGGGGCTTCGGGCACAGATACGCAGTATTTT CASSRTGTSGGASGTDTQYF
TRBJ2-3 . TRBV11-2 . TGTGCCAGCAGCCGCGTAGATACGCAGTATTTT CASSRVDTQYF
TRBJ1-2 . TRBV19 few TGTGCCAGTAGTATAGCGGGGACGGATGGCTACACCTTC CASSIAGTDGYTF
TRBJ1-1 . TRBV27 few TGTGCCAGCAGTAAATACAGGTCCCCGAACACTGAAGCTTTCTTT CASSKYRSPNTEAFF
TRBJ2-4 . TRBV28 few TGTGCCAGCAGTTTCTGGGGGCGGGACATTCAGTACTTC CASSFWGRDIQYF
TRBJ1-1 TRBD1 TRBV13 few TGTGCCAGCAGATGGACAGGAATGAACACTGAAGCTTTCTTT CASRWTGMNTEAFF
TRBJ2-3 TRBD2 TRBV4-2 . TGTGCCAGCAGCCCTGGACTAGCGGGCAACACAGATACGCAGTATTTT CASSPGLAGNTDTQYF
TRBJ1-6 . TRBV5-6 . TGTGCCAGCAGCTTGGTAGGTTCACCCCTCCACTTT CASSLVGSPLHF
TRBJ2-6 . TRBV28 once TGTGCCAGCAGACTGGACACCTACTCTGGGGCCAACGTCCTGACTTTC CASRLDTYSGANVLTF
TRBJ1-6 . TRBV28 . TGTGCCAGCAGCCGGACAGCACTTAATTCACCCCTCCACTTT CASSRTALNSPLHF
TRBJ2-1 . TRBV14 few TGTGCCAGCAGCCGGCTTGACAGATCTAGCGCCAATGAGCAGTTCTTC CASSRLDRSSANEQFF
TRBJ1-4 . TRBV30 . TGTGCCTGGAAGACAGCTAATGAAAAACTGTTTTTT CAWKTANEKLFF
TRBJ1-1 . TRBV2 . TGTGCCAGCACCGGGGCTTTCTTT CASTGAFF
TRBJ2-6 . TRBV7-2 few TGTGCCAGCAGCCCACAGGGAACCGGGGCCAACGTCCTGACTTTC CASSPQGTGANVLTF
TRBJ1-3 . TRBV7-2 . TGTGCCAGCAGCTTAGCAAAGGGGGGCGGAAACACCATATATTTT CASSLAKGGGNTIYF